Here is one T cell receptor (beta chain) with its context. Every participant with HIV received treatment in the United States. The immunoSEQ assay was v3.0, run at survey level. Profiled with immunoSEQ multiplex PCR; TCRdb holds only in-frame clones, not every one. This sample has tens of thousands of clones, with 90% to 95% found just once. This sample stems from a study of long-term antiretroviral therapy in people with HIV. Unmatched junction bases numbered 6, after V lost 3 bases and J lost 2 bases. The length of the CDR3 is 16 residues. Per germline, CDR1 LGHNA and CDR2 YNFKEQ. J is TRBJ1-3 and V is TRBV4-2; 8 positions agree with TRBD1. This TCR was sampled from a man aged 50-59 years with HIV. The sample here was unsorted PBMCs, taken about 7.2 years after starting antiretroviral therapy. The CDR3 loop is CASSQEGTGTGNTIYF. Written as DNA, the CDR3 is TGTGCCAGCAGCCAGGAAGGGACAGGCACTGGAAACACCATATATTTT.